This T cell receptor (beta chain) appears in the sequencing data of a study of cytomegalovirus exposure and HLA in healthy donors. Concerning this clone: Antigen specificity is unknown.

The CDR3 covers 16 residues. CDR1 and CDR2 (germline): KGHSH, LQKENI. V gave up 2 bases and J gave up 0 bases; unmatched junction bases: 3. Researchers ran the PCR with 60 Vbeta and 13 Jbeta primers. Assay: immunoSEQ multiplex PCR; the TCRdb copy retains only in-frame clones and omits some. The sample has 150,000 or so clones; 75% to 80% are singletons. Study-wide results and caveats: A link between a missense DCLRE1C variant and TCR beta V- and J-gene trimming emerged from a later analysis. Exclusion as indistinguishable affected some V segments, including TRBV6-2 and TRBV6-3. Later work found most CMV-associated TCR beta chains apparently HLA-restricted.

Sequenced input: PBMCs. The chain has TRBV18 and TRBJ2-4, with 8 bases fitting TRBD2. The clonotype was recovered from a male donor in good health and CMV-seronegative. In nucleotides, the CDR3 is TGTGCCAGCTCACCAAGCCTAGCGGGAGCCAAAAACATTCAGTACTTC. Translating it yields CASSPSLAGAKNIQYF.